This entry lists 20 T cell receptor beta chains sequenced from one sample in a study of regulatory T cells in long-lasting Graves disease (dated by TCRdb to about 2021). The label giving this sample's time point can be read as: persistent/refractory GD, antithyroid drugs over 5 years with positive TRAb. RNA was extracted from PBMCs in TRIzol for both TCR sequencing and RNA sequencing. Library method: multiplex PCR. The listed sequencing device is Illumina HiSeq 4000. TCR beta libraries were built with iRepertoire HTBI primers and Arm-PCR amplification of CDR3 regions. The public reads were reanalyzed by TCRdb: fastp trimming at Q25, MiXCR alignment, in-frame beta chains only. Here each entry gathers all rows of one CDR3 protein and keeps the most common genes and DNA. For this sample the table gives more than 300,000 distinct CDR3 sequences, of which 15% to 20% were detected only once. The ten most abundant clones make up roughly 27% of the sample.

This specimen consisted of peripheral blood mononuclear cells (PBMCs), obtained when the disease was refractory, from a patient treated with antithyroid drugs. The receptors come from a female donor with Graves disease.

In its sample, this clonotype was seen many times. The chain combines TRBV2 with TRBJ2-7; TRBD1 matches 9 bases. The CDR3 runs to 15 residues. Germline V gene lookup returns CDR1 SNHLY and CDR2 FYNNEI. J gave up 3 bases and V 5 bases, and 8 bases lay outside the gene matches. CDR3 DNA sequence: TGTGCCAGCAGTTTGAAGGACAGGGGATACTACGAGCAGTACTTC. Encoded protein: CASSLKDRGYYEQYF. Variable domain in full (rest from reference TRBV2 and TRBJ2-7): EPEVTQTPSHQVTQMGQEVILRCVPISNHLYFYWYRQILGQKVEFLVSFYNNEISEKSEIFDDQFSVERPDGSNFTLKIRSTKLEDSAMYFCASSLKDRGYYEQYFGPGTRLTVT.

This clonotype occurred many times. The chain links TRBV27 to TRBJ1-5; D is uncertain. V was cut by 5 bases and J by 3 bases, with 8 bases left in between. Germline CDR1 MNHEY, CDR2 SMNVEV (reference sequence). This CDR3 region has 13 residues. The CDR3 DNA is TGTGCCAGCAGTAGGAAAGTCAATCAGCCCCAGCATTTT. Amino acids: CASSRKVNQPQHF.

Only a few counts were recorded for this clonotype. CDR3 bases: TGTGCCAGCAGCAGGGAAGGGACAGGGGGGTACGAGCAGTACTTC. Translated, it gives CASSREGTGGYEQYF. The V call is TRBV6-1, the J call TRBJ2-7, with 11 bases aligning to TRBD1. Germline CDR1 is MNHNS and CDR2 is SASEGT. The CDR3 runs 15 residues. J was trimmed by 4 bases and V by 6 bases; bases with no gene match: 8.

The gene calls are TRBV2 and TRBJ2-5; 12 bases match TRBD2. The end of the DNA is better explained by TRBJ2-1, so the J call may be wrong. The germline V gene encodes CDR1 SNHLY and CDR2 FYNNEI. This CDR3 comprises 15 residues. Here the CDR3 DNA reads TGTGCCAGCAGTGGGAGGGCTAGCGGGGGGGATGAGCAGTTCTTC. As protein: CASSGRASGGDEQFF.

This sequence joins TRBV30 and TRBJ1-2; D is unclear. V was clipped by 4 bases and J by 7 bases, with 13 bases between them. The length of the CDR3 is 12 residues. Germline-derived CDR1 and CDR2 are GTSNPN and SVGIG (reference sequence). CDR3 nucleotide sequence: TGTGCCTGGATCCCGGGCCTCACTGGCTACACCTTC. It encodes CAWIPGLTGYTF.

The CDR3 reads CSAKRGRGDEQFF. The CDR3, as DNA: TGCAGTGCCAAAAGGGGGCGCGGAGATGAGCAGTTCTTC. The V gene is TRBV20-1, the J gene TRBJ2-1, with TRBD1 matching over 7 bases. There are 13 residues in the CDR3. Germline V gives CDR1 DFQATT, CDR2 SNEGSKA (reference sequence). V dropped 6 bases and J dropped 8; count of bases not matched to a gene: 10.

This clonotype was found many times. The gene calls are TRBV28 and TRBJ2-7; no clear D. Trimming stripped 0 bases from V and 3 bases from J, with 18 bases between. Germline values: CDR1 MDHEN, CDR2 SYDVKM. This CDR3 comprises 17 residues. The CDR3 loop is CASSLWMVRRPNYEQYF. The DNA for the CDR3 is TGTGCCAGCAGTTTATGGATGGTTCGCCGCCCTAACTACGAGCAGTACTTC.

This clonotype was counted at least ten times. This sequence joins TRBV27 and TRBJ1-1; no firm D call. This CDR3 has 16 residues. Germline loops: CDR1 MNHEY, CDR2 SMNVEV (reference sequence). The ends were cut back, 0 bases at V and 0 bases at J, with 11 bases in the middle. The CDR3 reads CASSLSRGTMNTEAFF. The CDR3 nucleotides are TGTGCCAGCAGTTTATCCCGGGGAACTATGAACACTGAAGCTTTCTTT.

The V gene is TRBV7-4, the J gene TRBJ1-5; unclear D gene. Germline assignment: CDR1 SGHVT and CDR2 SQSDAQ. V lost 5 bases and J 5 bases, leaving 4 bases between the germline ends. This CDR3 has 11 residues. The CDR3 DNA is TGTGCCAGCAGCACCTATCAGCCCCAGCATTTT. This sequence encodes CASSTYQPQHF.

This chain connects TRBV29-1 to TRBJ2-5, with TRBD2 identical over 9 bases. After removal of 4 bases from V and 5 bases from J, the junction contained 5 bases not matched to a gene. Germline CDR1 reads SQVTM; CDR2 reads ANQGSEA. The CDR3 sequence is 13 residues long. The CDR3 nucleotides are TGCAGCGTTGTGGGACTAGCATTGGAGACCCAGTACTTC. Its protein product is CSVVGLALETQYF.

DNA for the CDR3: TGTGCCAGCAGCTCCGGGTCCAGCGGAAATGAGCAGTTCTTC. Translated: CASSSGSSGNEQFF. The chain employs TRBV11-2 and TRBJ2-1; D may be TRBD2 (5 bases). The CDR3 consists of 14 residues. Trimming cost V 4 bases and J 7 bases, with 14 bases left between them. From germline, CDR1 is SGHAT and CDR2 FQNNGV.

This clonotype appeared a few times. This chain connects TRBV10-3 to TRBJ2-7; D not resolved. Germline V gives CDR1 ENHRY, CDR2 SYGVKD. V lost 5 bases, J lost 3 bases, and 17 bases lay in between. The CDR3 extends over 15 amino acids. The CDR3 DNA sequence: TGTGCCATCAGTAACACGGCTCAAACTGGCTACGAGCAGTACTTC. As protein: CAISNTAQTGYEQYF.

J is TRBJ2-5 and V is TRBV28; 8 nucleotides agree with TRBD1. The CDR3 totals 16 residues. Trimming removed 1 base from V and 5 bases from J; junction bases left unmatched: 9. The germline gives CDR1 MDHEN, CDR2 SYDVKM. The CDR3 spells CASSLLAGGAGETQYF. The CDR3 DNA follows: TGTGCCAGCAGTTTATTGGCAGGGGGCGCGGGGGAGACCCAGTACTTC.

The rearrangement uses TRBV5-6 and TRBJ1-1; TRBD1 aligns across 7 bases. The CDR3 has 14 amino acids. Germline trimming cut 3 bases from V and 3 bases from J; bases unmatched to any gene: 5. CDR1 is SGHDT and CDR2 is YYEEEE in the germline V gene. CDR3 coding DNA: TGTGCCAGCAGCTACTTCGACAGGGACACTGAAGCTTTCTTT. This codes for CASSYFDRDTEAFF.

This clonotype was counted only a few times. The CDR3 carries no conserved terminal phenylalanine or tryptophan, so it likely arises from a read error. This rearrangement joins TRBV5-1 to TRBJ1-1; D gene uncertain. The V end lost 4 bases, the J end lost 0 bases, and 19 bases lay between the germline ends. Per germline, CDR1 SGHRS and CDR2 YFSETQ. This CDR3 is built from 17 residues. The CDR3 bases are TGCGCCAGCAGCCCTCAAGGGCCACGCGGGATGAACACTGAAGCTTTCATT. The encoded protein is CASSPQGPRGMNTEAFI.

This CDR3 is CASSPPGKAGEYEQYF. The DNA of the CDR3 is TGTGCCAGCAGCCCCCCCGGGAAAGCGGGAGAATACGAGCAGTACTTC. This chain joins TRBV27 and TRBJ2-7; 8 nucleotides match TRBD2. V shed 6 bases, J shed 4 bases, and the junction held 14 bases outside the gene matches. This CDR3 contains 16 residues. CDR1 is MNHEY and CDR2 is SMNVEV in the germline V gene (reference sequence).

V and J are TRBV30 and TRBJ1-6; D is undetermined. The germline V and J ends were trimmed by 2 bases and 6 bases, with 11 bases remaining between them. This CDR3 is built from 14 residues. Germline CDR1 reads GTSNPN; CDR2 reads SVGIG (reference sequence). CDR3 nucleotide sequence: TGTGCCTGGAGTAGAGTCCCCGTTAATTCACCCCTCCACTTT. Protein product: CAWSRVPVNSPLHF.

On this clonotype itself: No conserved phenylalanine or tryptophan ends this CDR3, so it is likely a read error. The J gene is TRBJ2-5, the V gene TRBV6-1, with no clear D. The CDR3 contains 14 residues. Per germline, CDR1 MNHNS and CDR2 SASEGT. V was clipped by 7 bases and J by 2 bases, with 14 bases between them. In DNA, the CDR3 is TGTGCCAGCACCCCGAACAGTCGACAAGAGACCCAGTACTCC. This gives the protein CASTPNSRQETQYS.

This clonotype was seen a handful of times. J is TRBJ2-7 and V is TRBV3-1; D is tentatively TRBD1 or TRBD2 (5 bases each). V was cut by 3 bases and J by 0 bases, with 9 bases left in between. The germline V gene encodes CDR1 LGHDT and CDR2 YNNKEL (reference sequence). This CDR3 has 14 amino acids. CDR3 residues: CASSHGTFSYEQYF. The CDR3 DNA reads TGTGCCAGCAGCCATGGGACGTTCTCCTACGAGCAGTACTTC.

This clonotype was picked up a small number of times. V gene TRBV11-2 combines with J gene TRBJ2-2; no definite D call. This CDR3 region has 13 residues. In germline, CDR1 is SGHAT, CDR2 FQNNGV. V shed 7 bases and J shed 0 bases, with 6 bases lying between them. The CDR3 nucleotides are TGTGCCAGCACCCTATCGAACACCGGGGAGCTGTTTTTT. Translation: CASTLSNTGELFF.